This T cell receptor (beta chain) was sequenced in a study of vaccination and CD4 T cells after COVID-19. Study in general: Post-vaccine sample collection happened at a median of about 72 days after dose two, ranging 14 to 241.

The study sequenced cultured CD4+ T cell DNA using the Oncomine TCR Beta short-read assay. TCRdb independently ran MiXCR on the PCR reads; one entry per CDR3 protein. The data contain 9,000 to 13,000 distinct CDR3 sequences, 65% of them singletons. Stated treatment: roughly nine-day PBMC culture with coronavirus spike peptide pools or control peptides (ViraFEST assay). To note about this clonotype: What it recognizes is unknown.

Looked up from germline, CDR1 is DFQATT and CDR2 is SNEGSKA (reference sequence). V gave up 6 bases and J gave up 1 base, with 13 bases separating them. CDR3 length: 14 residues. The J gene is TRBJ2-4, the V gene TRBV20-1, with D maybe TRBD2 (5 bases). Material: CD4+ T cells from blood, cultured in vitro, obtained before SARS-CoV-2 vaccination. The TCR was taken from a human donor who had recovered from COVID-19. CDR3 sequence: CSALTIRAKNIQYF. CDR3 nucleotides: TGCAGTGCCCTGACTATAAGGGCCAAAAACATTCAGTACTTC.